This record covers a single TCR beta chain. Its antigen is not known. TCRdb reprocessed the RT-PCR reads via MiXCR and lists one record per CDR3 protein. The sample holds 280,000 or so distinct CDR3 sequences, 21% seen once. The sample is drawn from a study of response to subunit inactivated influenza vaccine. Study findings and constraints: A suggestion made by the authors is that each seasonal influenza vaccination recruits few new T cells.

Germline-derived CDR1 and CDR2 are SEHNR and FQNEAQ (reference sequence). V gave up 7 bases and J gave up 9 bases, with 11 bases separating them. The CDR3 has 11 residues. The chain couples TRBV7-9 to TRBJ2-3; D is possibly TRBD1 or TRBD2 (6 bases each). Sequenced here: PBMCs from blood, sampled less than 22 months after vaccination. The source of this sequence is a man in his fifties or sixties who received an inactivated influenza vaccine. The CDR3 reads CASTIGGTQYF. In nucleotides, the CDR3 is TGTGCCAGCACGATAGGGGGGACGCAGTATTTT.